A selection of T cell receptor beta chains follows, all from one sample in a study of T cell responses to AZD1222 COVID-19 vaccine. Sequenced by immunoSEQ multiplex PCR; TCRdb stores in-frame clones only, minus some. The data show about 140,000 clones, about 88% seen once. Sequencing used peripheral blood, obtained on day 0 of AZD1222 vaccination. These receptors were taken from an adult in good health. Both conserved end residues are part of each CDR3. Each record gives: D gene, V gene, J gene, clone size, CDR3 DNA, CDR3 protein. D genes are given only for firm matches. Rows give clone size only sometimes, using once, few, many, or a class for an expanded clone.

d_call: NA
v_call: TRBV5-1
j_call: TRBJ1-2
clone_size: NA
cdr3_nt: TGCGCCAGCAGCTTGGCAGGGTCCCACTATGGCTACACCTTC
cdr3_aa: CASSLAGSHYGYTF

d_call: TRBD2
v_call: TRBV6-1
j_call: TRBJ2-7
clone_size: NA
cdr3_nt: TGTGCCAGCAGTGAATTATCCGGGACTATCCCGTACGAGCAGTACTTC
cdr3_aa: CASSELSGTIPYEQYF

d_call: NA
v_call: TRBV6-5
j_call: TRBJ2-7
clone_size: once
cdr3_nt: TGTGCCAGCAGCTTAACAAGGCTTGACGAGCAGTACTTC
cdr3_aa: CASSLTRLDEQYF

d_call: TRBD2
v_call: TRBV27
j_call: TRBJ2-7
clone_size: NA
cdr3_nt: TGTGCCAGCAGTTCGGGACTAGCGCCCTACGAGCAGTACTTC
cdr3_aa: CASSSGLAPYEQYF

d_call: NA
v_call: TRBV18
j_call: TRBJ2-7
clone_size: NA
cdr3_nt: TGTGCCAGCTCACCGCGGGCCAGCTCCTACGAGCAGTACTTC
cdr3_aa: CASSPRASSYEQYF

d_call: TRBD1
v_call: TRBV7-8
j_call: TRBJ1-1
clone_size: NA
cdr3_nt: TGTGCCAGCAGCTTCCCGGGACAGGGGTTCTCGACTGAAGCTTTCTTT
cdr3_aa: CASSFPGQGFSTEAFF

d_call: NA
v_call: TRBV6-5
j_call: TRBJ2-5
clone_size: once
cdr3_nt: TGTGCCAGCAGTTACGGGGGGCGGGAGACCCAGTACTTC
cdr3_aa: CASSYGGRETQYF

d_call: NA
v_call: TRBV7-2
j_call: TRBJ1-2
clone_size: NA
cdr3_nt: TGTGCCAGCAGCTTAGGAGTCCCATTAAATGGCTACACCTTC
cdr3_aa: CASSLGVPLNGYTF

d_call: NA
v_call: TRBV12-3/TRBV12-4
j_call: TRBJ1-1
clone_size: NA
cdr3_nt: TGTGCCAGCAATCGAGGGGTCACTGAAGCTTTCTTT
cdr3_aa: CASNRGVTEAFF

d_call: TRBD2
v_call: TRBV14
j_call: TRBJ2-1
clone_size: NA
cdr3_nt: TGTGCCAGCAGCCAATTAGCGGGAGTAAGTAATGAGCAGTTCTTC
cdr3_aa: CASSQLAGVSNEQFF

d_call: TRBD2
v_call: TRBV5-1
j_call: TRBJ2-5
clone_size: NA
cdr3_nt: TGCGCCAGCAGCTTGGCCTTTGCGGGAGGGCCAGAGACCCAGTACTTC
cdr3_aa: CASSLAFAGGPETQYF

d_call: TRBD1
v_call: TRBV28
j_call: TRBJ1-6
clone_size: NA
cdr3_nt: TGCGCCGGAGGGGCAGGGGGAAATAATTCACCCCTCCACTTT
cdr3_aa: CAGGAGGNNSPLHF

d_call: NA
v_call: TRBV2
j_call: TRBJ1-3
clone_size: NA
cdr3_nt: TGTGCCAGCAGTGTAGAGGTAACCTCTGGAAACACCATATATTTT
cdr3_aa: CASSVEVTSGNTIYF

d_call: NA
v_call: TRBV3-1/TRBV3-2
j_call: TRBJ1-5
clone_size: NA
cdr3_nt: TGTGCCAGCAGCCTCGGACTCGGGAATCAGCCCCAGCATTTT
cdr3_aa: CASSLGLGNQPQHF

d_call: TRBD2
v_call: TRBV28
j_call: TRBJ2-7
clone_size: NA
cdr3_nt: TGTGCCAGCAGTTTTGGGTTAGCGGGAGGAACCTCCTACGAGCAGTACTTC
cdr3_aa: CASSFGLAGGTSYEQYF

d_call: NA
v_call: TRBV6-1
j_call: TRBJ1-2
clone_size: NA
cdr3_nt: TGTGCCAGCAGTGATACCGGGGTAGTCTATGGCTACACCTTC
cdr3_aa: CASSDTGVVYGYTF

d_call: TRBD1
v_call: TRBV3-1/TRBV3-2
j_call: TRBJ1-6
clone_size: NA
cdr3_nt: TGTGCCAGCAGCCAAGATTGGGGACAGAACCATTCACCCCTCCACTTT
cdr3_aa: CASSQDWGQNHSPLHF

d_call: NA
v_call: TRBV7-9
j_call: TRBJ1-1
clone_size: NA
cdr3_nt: TGTGCCAGCAGCGGATCCGGGACGGCGAACACTGAAGCTTTCTTT
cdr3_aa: CASSGSGTANTEAFF

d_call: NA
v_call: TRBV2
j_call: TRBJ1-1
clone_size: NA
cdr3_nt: TGTGCCAGCAGCCCGTCCCCGTTATCCACTGAAGCTTTCTTT
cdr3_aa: CASSPSPLSTEAFF

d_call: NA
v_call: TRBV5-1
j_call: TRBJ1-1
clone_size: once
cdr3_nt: TGCGCCAGCAGCGGGCACCCGAACACTGAAGCTTTCTTT
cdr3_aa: CASSGHPNTEAFF

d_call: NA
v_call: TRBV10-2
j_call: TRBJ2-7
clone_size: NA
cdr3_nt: TGCGCCACCAGTGCGCTAGCGACGAACGAGCAGTACTTC
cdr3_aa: CATSALATNEQYF

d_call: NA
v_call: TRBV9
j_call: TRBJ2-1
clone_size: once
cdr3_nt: TGTGCCAGCAGCCCTCTGGCGGGGGCCTCCTACAATGAGCAGTTCTTC
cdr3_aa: CASSPLAGASYNEQFF

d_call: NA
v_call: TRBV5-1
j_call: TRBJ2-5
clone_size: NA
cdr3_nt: TGCGCCAGCAGCTTAAGAGGTTCCCAAGAGACCCAGTACTTC
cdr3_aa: CASSLRGSQETQYF

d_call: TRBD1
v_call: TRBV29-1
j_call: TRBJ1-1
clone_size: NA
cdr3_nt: TGCAGCGCATGGACAGGGGCCTTGACTGAAGCTTTCTTT
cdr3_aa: CSAWTGALTEAFF

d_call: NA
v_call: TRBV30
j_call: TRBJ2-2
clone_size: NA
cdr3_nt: TGTGCCTGGAGTGTAAGGCGGGGGAACACCGGGGAGCTGTTTTTT
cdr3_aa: CAWSVRRGNTGELFF

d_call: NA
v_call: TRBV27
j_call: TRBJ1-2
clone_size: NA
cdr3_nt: TGTGCCAGCAGCCCTCTCATAAACTATGGCTACACCTTC
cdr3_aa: CASSPLINYGYTF

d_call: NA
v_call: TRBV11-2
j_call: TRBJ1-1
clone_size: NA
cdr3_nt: TGTGCCAGCACCATCCTTCGTGTTAACACTGAAGCTTTCTTT
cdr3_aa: CASTILRVNTEAFF

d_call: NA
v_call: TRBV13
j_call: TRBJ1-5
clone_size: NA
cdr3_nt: TGTGCCAGCAGCTTCGGGACGGGTAGCAATCAGCCCCAGCATTTT
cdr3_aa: CASSFGTGSNQPQHF

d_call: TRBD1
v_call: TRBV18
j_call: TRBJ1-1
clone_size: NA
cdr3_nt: TGTGCCAGCTCACCAACCGACAGGGCGAACACTGAAGCTTTCTTT
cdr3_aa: CASSPTDRANTEAFF

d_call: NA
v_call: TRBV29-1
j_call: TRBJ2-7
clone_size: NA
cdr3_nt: TGCAGCGTTCCAGTAGAAGGTTTCAACGAGCAGTACTTC
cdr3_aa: CSVPVEGFNEQYF

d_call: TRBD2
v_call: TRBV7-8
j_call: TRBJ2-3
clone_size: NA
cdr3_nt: TGTGCCAGCAGCCGACTCCTGCGGGGGGGCGGCACAGATACGCAGTATTTT
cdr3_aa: CASSRLLRGGGTDTQYF

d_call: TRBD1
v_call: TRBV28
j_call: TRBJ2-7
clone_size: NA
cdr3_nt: TGTGCCAGCAGGCAGGACAGGGCCTCCTACGAGCAGTACTTC
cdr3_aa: CASRQDRASYEQYF

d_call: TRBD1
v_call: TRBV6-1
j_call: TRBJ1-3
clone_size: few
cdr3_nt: TGTGCCAGCAGTGGGACCGGGACAGGACTTAGAGGAAACACCATATATTTT
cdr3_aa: CASSGTGTGLRGNTIYF

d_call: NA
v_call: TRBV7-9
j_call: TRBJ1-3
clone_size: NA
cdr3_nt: TGTGCCAGCAGCTTCCTAAACTCTGGAAACACCATATATTTT
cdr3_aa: CASSFLNSGNTIYF

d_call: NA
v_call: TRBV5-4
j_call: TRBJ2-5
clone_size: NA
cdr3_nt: TGTGCCAGCAGCAGGACCCAAGAGACCCAGTACTTC
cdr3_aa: CASSRTQETQYF

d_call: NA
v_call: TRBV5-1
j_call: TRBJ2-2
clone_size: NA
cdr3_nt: TGCGCCAGCAGCTTGGTCCACCACCGGAACACCGGGGAGCTGTTTTTT
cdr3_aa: CASSLVHHRNTGELFF

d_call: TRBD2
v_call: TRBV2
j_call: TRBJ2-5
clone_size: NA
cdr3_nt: TGTGCCAGCAGTGCCCTAGCGGGGGGCCAAGAGACCCAGTACTTC
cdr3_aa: CASSALAGGQETQYF

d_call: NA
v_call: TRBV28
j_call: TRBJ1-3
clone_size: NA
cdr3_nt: TGTGCCAGCAGAGGGGGGTCTCCGTCTGGAAACACCATATATTTT
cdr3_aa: CASRGGSPSGNTIYF

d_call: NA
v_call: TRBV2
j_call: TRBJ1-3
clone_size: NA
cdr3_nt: TGTGCCAGCACCACCGGGGGCGGTGGAAACACCATATATTTT
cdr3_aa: CASTTGGGGNTIYF

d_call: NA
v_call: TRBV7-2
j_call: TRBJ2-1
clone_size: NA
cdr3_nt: TGTGCCAGCAGCTCATTCTCAGATGAGCAGTTCTTC
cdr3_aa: CASSSFSDEQFF

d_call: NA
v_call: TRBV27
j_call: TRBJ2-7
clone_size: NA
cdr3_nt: TGTGCCAGCAGTGGTGGGGGCGAGCAGTACTTC
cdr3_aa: CASSGGGEQYF